This is a list of T cell receptor beta chains from one sample in a study of CD8+CD57+ T cells in acquired aplastic anemia. Each CDR3 protein gets one entry after TCRdb re-called the reads with MiXCR. The data hold hundreds of thousands of distinct CDR3 sequences, with approximately 70% observed a single time. The source material was sorted CD4+, CD8+, or CD8+CD57+ T cells (not recorded which) from PBMCs. These receptor sequences come from a human donor in good health, serving as a control. CDR3s include the opening cysteine and the closing phenylalanine or tryptophan. The D gene is left open where the match is weak. Rows may omit the clone size; those that give it use once, few, many or a size class.

abundance	v_gene	j_gene	d_gene	CDR3nt	CDR3aa
-	TRBV6-1	TRBJ1-1	-	TGTGCCAACCCAGAACACGGACAAGGCCCGGGGAACACTGAAGCTTTCTTT	CANPEHGQGPGNTEAFF
-	TRBV7-8	TRBJ1-5	TRBD1	TGTGCCAGCAGCTCGACCCGGGACAGGGGAGCCGGGGAGCAGCCCCAGCATTTC	CASSSTRDRGAGEQPQHF
-	TRBV20-1	TRBJ1-4	-	TGCAGTGCTAGAAGCGGAGGAAGCACAGAACTGTTTTTT	CSARSGGSTELFF
-	TRBV11-2	TRBJ1-6	-	TGTGCCAGCAGCACGCAGACAGGTCCTCCTTCCGCACCCCTCCACTTT	CASSTQTGPPSAPLHF
-	TRBV12-3/TRBV12-4	TRBJ1-1	-	TGTGCCAGCAGACTCGTGGGGTACACTGAAGCTTTCTTT	CASRLVGYTEAFF
few	TRBV29-1	TRBJ2-6	-	TGCAGCGTTCTAGGGGGTCCCGCTGGGGCCAACGTCCTGACTTTC	CSVLGGPAGANVLTF
-	TRBV7-8	TRBJ1-1	-	TGCGCCAGCAGCGGGCGGACAGTGAGCGCTGAAGCTTTCTTT	CASSGRTVSAEAFF
many	TRBV27	TRBJ2-3	-	TGTGCCAGCAGTTTGAGGGGGGGTTCTAGCACAGATACGCAGTATTTT	CASSLRGGSSTDTQYF
few	TRBV7-8	TRBJ2-7	-	TGTGCCAGCAGCTTAGGGGCACCCTTGGGGGAGCAGTACTTC	CASSLGAPLGEQYF
-	TRBV9	TRBJ2-2	-	TGTGCCAGCAGCCGGCAGGGGGGTAGCTCCGGGGAGCTGTTTTTT	CASSRQGGSSGELFF
once	TRBV19	TRBJ1-6	-	TGTGCCAGCAGCTTTACAGGGTCCTCTAATTCCCCCCTCCACTTT	CASSFTGSSNSPLHF
-	TRBV7-7	TRBJ1-2	TRBD1	TGTGCTAGCAGCTTCACGAAACCGACAGGGGGTTCTGGCTACACCTTC	CASSFTKPTGGSGYTF
-	TRBV7-2	TRBJ2-7	-	TGTGCCAGCAGTTGGATCGCCGAGGGGACCTTGGAGCAGTACTTC	CASSWIAEGTLEQYF
-	TRBV7-2	TRBJ1-5	-	TGTGCCAGTAGCTTTAGTCCGGGCTACCAGCCCCAGCATTTT	CASSFSPGYQPQHF
few	TRBV2	TRBJ2-7	-	TGTGCCAGCAGCCGGCAGGGTGGTATCACCGGGGAGCAGTACTTC	CASSRQGGITGEQYF
-	TRBV7-7	TRBJ2-6	TRBD2	TGTGCCAGCAGCCAAACAACGGGACTAGCGGGGCCACAGACCAACGTCCTGACTTTC	CASSQTTGLAGPQTNVLTF
-	TRBV9	TRBJ1-2	TRBD1	TGTGCCAGCAGCACAAAGGGACAGAACAAAGGCAACACCTTC	CASSTKGQNKGNTF
-	TRBV5-4	TRBJ1-2	-	TGTGCCAGCAGCTTGGCCAGGGGAGGCGGCTACACCTTC	CASSLARGGGYTF
many	TRBV7-2	TRBJ2-3	TRBD2	TGTGCCAGCAGCTTAGGGGGGGGATCTCGAGATACGCAGTATTTT	CASSLGGGSRDTQYF
many	TRBV7-6	TRBJ2-3	-	TGTGCCAGCAGCGGACACTTTACAGATACGCAGTATTTT	CASSGHFTDTQYF
-	TRBV6-2/TRBV6-3	TRBJ1-1	TRBD1	TGTGCCACCTGCCCCGGACAGGGGGCGAGACAGAACACTGAAGCTTTCTTT	CATCPGQGARQNTEAFF
-	TRBV7-2	TRBJ1-6	-	TGTGCCAGCAGCCAACTAGCGGGGGGGACCCAAGAGACCTTT	CASSQLAGGTQETF
-	TRBV20-1	TRBJ1-5	-	TGCAGCGGCACTTCCAGCAATCACTACAAGCATTTT	CSGTSSNHYKHF
many	TRBV20-1	TRBJ1-2	TRBD1	TGCAGTGCTGGGACAGGGGGCGCGCCGGGCTTC	CSAGTGGAPGF
-	TRBV20-1	TRBJ2-1	-	TGCAGTGCTAAGAAACAGGGCGATGAGAAGTTCTTC	CSAKKQGDEKFF
-	TRBV15	TRBJ2-3	TRBD1	TGTGCCAGCAGAGGGACAGGCGCTCAGGCCCAGTATTTT	CASRGTGAQAQYF
many	TRBV9	TRBJ2-2	-	TGTGCCAGCAGCCCCGCCCTTCGGGACGATTACACCGGGGAGCTGTTTTTT	CASSPALRDDYTGELFF
many	TRBV20-1	TRBJ2-2	-	TGCAGTGCTAGAGCCGGGAGCACCGGGGAGCTGTTTTTT	CSARAGSTGELFF
many	TRBV9	TRBJ1-2	TRBD1	TGTGCCAGCAGACACCTACAGGGGGGAAACTATGGCTACACCTTC	CASRHLQGGNYGYTF
-	TRBV2	TRBJ2-7	-	TGTTTCAGCGTGCGCAGGGGCTACGAGCAGTACTTC	CFSVRRGYEQYF
-	TRBV7-3	TRBJ1-2	-	TGTGCCAGCAGCTACGAGGGGGGGGACAATGACTACACCTTC	CASSYEGGDNDYTF
-	TRBV15	TRBJ2-1	-	TGTGCCACCAGCAGAGGCCAGGGGGAGCAGTTCTTC	CATSRGQGEQFF
-	TRBV7-2	TRBJ1-5	-	TGTGCCAGCAGCCTGTGGATAGGGACGAGCAATCAGCACCAGGGCTTT	CASSLWIGTSNQHQGF
-	TRBV9	TRBJ1-2	-	TGTGCCAGCAGAACCAGGTCAGGGAACCATGGCTACACCTTC	CASRTRSGNHGYTF
-	TRBV20-1	TRBJ2-1	TRBD2	TGCAGTGCTAGTGGGCTAGCGGGGGACAATTTAAATGAGCAGTTCTTC	CSASGLAGDNLNEQFF
-	TRBV20-1	TRBJ2-7	-	TGCAGTGCTAGACCCTCCCACGGGAGCTCCTACGAGCAGTACTTC	CSARPSHGSSYEQYF
-	TRBV7-9	TRBJ1-1	-	TGTGCCAGCAGCTTAGCCCGGAACAGTGAAGCTTTCTTT	CASSLARNSEAFF
-	TRBV6-1	TRBJ2-5	-	TGTGCCAGCAGTGAAACTCGTGACCAAGAGACCCAGTACTTC	CASSETRDQETQYF
-	TRBV2	TRBJ2-5	TRBD2	TGTGCCAGCAGTGACGGTGGCGGGGGGGGAGAGACCCAGTACTTC	CASSDGGGGGETQYF
-	TRBV19	TRBJ1-1	TRBD1	TGTGCCAGTAGTACGACAGGGAAGAGCACTGAAGCTTTCTTT	CASSTTGKSTEAFF
many	TRBV12-3/TRBV12-4	TRBJ2-7	TRBD1	TGTGCCAGCAGTCCCGGGACAGCCTACGAGCAGTACTTC	CASSPGTAYEQYF
-	TRBV5-1	TRBJ1-4	-	TGTGCCAGCAGCTTAGCCCTGCCAGGAAAAAATGAAAAACTGTTTTTT	CASSLALPGKNEKLFF
-	TRBV6-6	TRBJ1-5	TRBD1	TGTGCCACCGGACAGGGGAGTCAGCCCCAGCATTTT	CATGQGSQPQHF
-	TRBV6-6	TRBJ1-5	TRBD1	TGTGCCAGCAGTCAGGGACAGGGGTTAGGTGGCAATCAGCCCCAGCATTTT	CASSQGQGLGGNQPQHF
many	TRBV15	TRBJ2-3	-	TGTGCCACCAGCAGAGTGAGGACTGGGCAGGGAGATACGCAGTATTTT	CATSRVRTGQGDTQYF
many	TRBV15	TRBJ1-6	-	TGTGCCACCAGGGACGCTCCGCAGGGCCTTAATTCACCCCTCCACTTT	CATRDAPQGLNSPLHF
-	TRBV7-4	TRBJ2-5	-	TGTGCCACCAGCAGACATCAGTATCTGCACCACCAGTACTTC	CATSRHQYLHHQYF
-	TRBV12-3/TRBV12-4	TRBJ1-2	-	TGTGCCAGCAGTCACGGACGGGATTATGGCTACACCTTC	CASSHGRDYGYTF
-	TRBV3-1	TRBJ2-1	-	TGTGCCAGCAGCCGATGGGAGCCTTACAATGAGCAGTTCTTC	CASSRWEPYNEQFF
-	TRBV19	TRBJ2-2	TRBD1	TGTGCCAGTACCCTAGGGACAGGGGGCGGGGAGCTGTTTTTT	CASTLGTGGGELFF
many	TRBV5-1	TRBJ2-2	TRBD1	TGCGCCAGCAGCTTGGCCACAGGGGTACTGGGCGGGGAGCTGTTTTTT	CASSLATGVLGGELFF
many	TRBV6-5	TRBJ1-2	-	TGTGCCAGCAGTTACACGCACGACAGCTACACCTTC	CASSYTHDSYTF
-	TRBV7-2	TRBJ2-3	-	TGTGCCAGCAGCCTAGGGAGTGTAGGGCCTAACTATGGCTATTTT	CASSLGSVGPNYGYF
-	TRBV7-8	TRBJ1-3	TRBD1	TGTGTCAGCAGCGCGCAGACAGGGGGTACTGAAAACACCATATATTTT	CVSSAQTGGTENTIYF
-	TRBV13	TRBJ2-1	-	TGTGCCAGCAGCCTCGGGAGTCTTTGGGGGAGTGAGCAGTTCTTC	CASSLGSLWGSEQFF
-	TRBV2	TRBJ1-2	TRBD1	TGTGCCAGCAGGGGACAGGGGGCGAGTGGCTACACCTTC	CASRGQGASGYTF
-	TRBV5-6	TRBJ1-4	-	TGTGCCAGCAGCGCTTACAGGGCGGGGAATGAAAAACTGTTTTTT	CASSAYRAGNEKLFF
-	TRBV12-3/TRBV12-4	TRBJ2-6	-	TGTGCCAGCAGCCAAATTAGCTCTGGGGCCAACGTCCTGACTTTC	CASSQISSGANVLTF
-	TRBV9	TRBJ2-4	-	TGTGCCAGCAGCTTTAAGGGGTCCTGCGACGAGTACTTC	CASSFKGSCDEYF
-	TRBV7-2	TRBJ1-6	-	TGTGCCAGCAGTTTCGGGGCAGAGGGGGGTTCCCACCACCACTTT	CASSFGAEGGSHHHF